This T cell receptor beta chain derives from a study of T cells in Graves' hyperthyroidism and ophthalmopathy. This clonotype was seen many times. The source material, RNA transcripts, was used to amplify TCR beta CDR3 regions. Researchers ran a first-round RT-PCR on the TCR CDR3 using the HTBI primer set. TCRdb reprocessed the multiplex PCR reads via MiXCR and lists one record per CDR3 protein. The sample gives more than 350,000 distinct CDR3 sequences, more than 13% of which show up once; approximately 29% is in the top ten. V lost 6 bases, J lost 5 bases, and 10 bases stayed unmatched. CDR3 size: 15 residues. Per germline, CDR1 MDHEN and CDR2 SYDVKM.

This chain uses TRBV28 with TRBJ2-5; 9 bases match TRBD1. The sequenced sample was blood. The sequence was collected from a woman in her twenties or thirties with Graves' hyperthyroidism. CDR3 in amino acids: CASRPGTGIRETQYF. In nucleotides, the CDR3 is TGTGCCAGCAGGCCCGGGACAGGGATCAGGGAGACCCAGTACTTC.